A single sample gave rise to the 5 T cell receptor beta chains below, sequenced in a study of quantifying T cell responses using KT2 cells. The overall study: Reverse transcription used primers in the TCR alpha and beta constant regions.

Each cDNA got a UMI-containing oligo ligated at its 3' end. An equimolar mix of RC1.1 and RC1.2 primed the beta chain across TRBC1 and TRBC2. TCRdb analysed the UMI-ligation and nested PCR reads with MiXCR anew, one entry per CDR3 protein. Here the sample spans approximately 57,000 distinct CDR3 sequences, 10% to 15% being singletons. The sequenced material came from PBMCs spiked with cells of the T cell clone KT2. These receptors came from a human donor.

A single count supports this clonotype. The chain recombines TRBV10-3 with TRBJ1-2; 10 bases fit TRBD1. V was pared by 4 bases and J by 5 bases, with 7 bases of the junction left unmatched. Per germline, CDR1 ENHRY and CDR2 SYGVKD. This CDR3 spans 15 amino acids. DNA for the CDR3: TGTGCCATCAGTGGGGGGACAGGGGTTACGTATGGCTACACCTTC. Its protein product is CAISGGTGVTYGYTF.

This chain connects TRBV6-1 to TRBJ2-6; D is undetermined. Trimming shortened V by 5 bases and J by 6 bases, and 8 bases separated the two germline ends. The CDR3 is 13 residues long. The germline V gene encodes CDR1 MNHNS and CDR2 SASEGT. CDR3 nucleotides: TGTGCCAGCAGTAAAGAGGTGGCCAACGTCCTGACTTTC. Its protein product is CASSKEVANVLTF.

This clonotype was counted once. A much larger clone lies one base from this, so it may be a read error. The CDR3, as DNA: TGCGCCAGCAGCTTGGACGGGCAAGCATCTAATGAAAAACTGTTTTTT. Amino acids: CASSLDGQASNEKLFF. The chain carries TRBV5-1 and TRBJ1-4; D unresolved. V lost 0 bases and J 3 bases, leaving 12 bases between the germline ends. The CDR3 spans 16 residues. Germline V gives CDR1 SGHRS, CDR2 YFSETQ.

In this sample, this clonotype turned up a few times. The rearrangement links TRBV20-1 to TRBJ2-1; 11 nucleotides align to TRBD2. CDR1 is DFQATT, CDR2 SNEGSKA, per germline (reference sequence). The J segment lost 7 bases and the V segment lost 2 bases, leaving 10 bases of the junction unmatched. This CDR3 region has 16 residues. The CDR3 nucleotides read TGCAGTGCTAGACGATACCTAGCGGGGGGTGGGAATGAGCAGTTCTTC. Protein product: CSARRYLAGGGNEQFF.

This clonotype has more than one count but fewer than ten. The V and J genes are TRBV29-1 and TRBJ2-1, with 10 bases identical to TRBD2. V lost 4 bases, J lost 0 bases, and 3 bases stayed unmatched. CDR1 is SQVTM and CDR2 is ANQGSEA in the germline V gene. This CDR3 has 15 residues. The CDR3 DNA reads TGCAGCGTTGCGGGACTAGCGCCCTCCTACAATGAGCAGTTCTTC. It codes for CSVAGLAPSYNEQFF.